This TCR beta chain was sequenced in a study of T-cell memory formation after mild COVID-19 (dated by TCRdb to the early 2020s). Describing the broader study: Most TCR sequence clusters were specific to one of the two donors. Two young, previously healthy adult volunteers, one female and one male, were included in the cohort. Longitudinal TCRalpha and TCRbeta repertoire sequencing tracked T-cell clones expanding and contracting after mild COVID-19 in a couple of donors.

This clonotype was seen once. Its recognized antigen is unknown. The sample holds no much larger clone one base away, and base qualities are not on file. A single read constitutes weak evidence. Sequencing used an Illumina NovaSeq 6000. TCRalpha and TCRbeta cDNA libraries were built by 5'RACE with constant-segment primers, adding sample barcodes and unique molecular identifiers. RNA was extracted from every sample with Trizol reagent. Amplification of the libraries took two PCR steps, and the second step added a second sample barcode plus Illumina TruSeq adapters. Sequencing of libraries was performed on an Illumina NovaSeq with 2 x 150 bp paired-end reads. Concerning the study's data processing: Demultiplexing of reads and collapsing into UMI-guided consensus sequences were performed with migec v1.2.7. Using mixcr v2.1.11, UMI consensuses were aligned to TRA and TRB V and J templates and then assembled into clonotypes. A clonotype was counted as expanded or contracted only when both edgeR and NoisET called the clonotype significant, with the noise models trained on biological replicates. For edgeR calls, a false discovery rate-adjusted p below 0.01 and a log2 fold-change threshold of 1 were applied. As an exploratory analysis of dynamics, max-normalized trajectories of the 1000 most abundant clonotypes were examined by PCA with hierarchical clustering. Separately sequenced CD4+ and CD8+ repertoires were used to assign the CD4 or CD8 phenotype of responding clones. The public reads were reprocessed in TCRdb via fastp at Q25 and MiXCR, keeping in-frame beta chains. Rows matching on CDR3 protein sequence are summarized as one entry with the most common DNA and genes. TCRdb's processing, not the study's, gives the V and J calls here. For this sample the table gives hundreds of thousands of distinct CDR3 sequences, of which over 15% were detected only once. The ten largest make up 22% of the sample.

The full study reports these points: Some responding clones were detected in pre-infection memory, suggesting pre-existing cross-reactive memory T cells joined the SARS-CoV-2 response. The study included only a couple of mild cases, and larger cohorts that include severe cases with pre-infection samples were judged to be necessary. SARS-CoV-2 specificity of the second-wave clones peaking on day 37 was not confirmed. Contracting CD4+ clones turned up mainly in the CM and EM memory subsets, whereas EMRA was where CD8+ clones were enriched. Clones contracting from day 15 to 85 had balanced CD4/CD8 phenotypes, while a second wave expanding from day 15 to 37 was biased towards CD4+.

Ficoll-Paque density gradient centrifugation was used to isolate PBMCs. Based on the germline V gene (reference sequence), the CDR1 and CDR2 sequences are PRHDT and FYEKMQ. Including cysteine and phenylalanine, the CDR3 has 14 amino acids. The kept DNA is CDR3 alone, 42 bases in frame from the first base. The V end loses 3 bases and the J end loses 7 bases, and a stretch of 12 bases separates them. The rearranged segments are TRBV13 and TRBJ2-2, with no confidently assigned D gene. Sequenced input: PBMCs or a T cell subset sorted from them (not recorded which). This TCR derives from a man between 18 and 29 years old who had mild COVID-19 (a few samples of this study predate the infection). The sample titles of this study are shuffled in the database, so cell type and time point are left out; the donor was told from shared clones. The CDR3 region reads CASSFGQAVGELFF. The base sequence is TGTGCCAGCAGCTTCGGGCAGGCAGTCGGGGAGCTGTTTTTT.